Listed below are T cell receptor beta chains from one sample, sequenced in a study of OX40 agonist ivuxolimab in advanced cancers. TCRdb's table, derived via immunoSEQ multiplex PCR, lists solely in-frame clones and lacks some. The sample carries around 80,000 clones, roughly nine tenths recorded once. This specimen was CD4+ or CD8+ T cells sorted from blood, taken in a trial of the OX40 agonist ivuxolimab. The receptors come from an adult with an advanced solid tumor such as melanoma, head and neck, liver or kidney cancer. CDR3s include the opening cysteine and the closing phenylalanine or tryptophan. Each record gives: V gene, clone size, D gene, J gene, CDR3 DNA, CDR3 protein. The D gene is left open where the match is weak. Some rows mark clone size as missing; the rest say once, few, many or name a class of expanded clone.

v_call: TRBV30; clone_size: -; d_call: -; j_call: TRBJ2-3; cdr3_nt: TGTGCCTGGAGTGTACACGGGGCCAGAGATACGCAGTATTTT; cdr3_aa: CAWSVHGARDTQYF
v_call: TRBV7-3; clone_size: -; d_call: -; j_call: TRBJ2-1; cdr3_nt: TGTGCCAGCAGCCGCGGCCGCTCCTACAATGAGCAGTTCTTC; cdr3_aa: CASSRGRSYNEQFF
v_call: TRBV30; clone_size: -; d_call: -; j_call: TRBJ2-7; cdr3_nt: TGTGCCTGGAGTGTACAGGGCCTCGGCACCTGGCTGCACTTC; cdr3_aa: CAWSVQGLGTWLHF
v_call: TRBV5-4; clone_size: -; d_call: TRBD2; j_call: TRBJ2-7; cdr3_nt: TGTGCCAGCAGCTACCTAGCGGAAATCTCCTACGAGCAGTACTTC; cdr3_aa: CASSYLAEISYEQYF
v_call: TRBV10-3; clone_size: -; d_call: -; j_call: TRBJ1-5; cdr3_nt: TGTGCCATCAGTCCCCAGGGCAGGGGAGAGCAGCCCCAGCATTTT; cdr3_aa: CAISPQGRGEQPQHF
v_call: TRBV5-1; clone_size: -; d_call: -; j_call: TRBJ1-4; cdr3_nt: TGCGCCAGCAGCCGCGGGGGAACTAATGAAAAACTGTTTTTT; cdr3_aa: CASSRGGTNEKLFF
v_call: TRBV5-5; clone_size: -; d_call: -; j_call: TRBJ2-1; cdr3_nt: TGTGCCAGTATTGATACCCGGGACTGGAGCTCCTACAATGAGCAGTTCTTC; cdr3_aa: CASIDTRDWSSYNEQFF
v_call: TRBV7-8; clone_size: once; d_call: -; j_call: TRBJ2-2; cdr3_nt: TGTGCCAGCAGCTTTAGGGGTTGGGGCGGGGAGCTGTTTTTT; cdr3_aa: CASSFRGWGGELFF
v_call: TRBV28; clone_size: -; d_call: TRBD2; j_call: TRBJ2-7; cdr3_nt: TGTGCCAGCAGGGGCGGGGGAACCTACTACGAGCAGTACTTC; cdr3_aa: CASRGGGTYYEQYF
v_call: TRBV6-5; clone_size: few; d_call: -; j_call: TRBJ1-5; cdr3_nt: TGTGCCAGCAGGGGCAGGGTTAACGGCCAGCCCCAGCATTTT; cdr3_aa: CASRGRVNGQPQHF
v_call: TRBV19; clone_size: -; d_call: -; j_call: TRBJ2-7; cdr3_nt: TGTGCCAGTAGTAGATCAGGGCCGCCCTACGAGCAGTACTTC; cdr3_aa: CASSRSGPPYEQYF
v_call: TRBV27; clone_size: -; d_call: -; j_call: TRBJ1-2; cdr3_nt: TGTGCCAGCAGTCCCATGACTGAAACGCGCGCGACCTACACCTTC; cdr3_aa: CASSPMTETRATYTF
v_call: TRBV10-1; clone_size: -; d_call: -; j_call: TRBJ1-5; cdr3_nt: TGCGCCAGCAGATGCAGGGACCTTAGCAATCAGCCCCAGCATTTT; cdr3_aa: CASRCRDLSNQPQHF
v_call: TRBV5-1; clone_size: -; d_call: -; j_call: TRBJ2-5; cdr3_nt: TGCGCCAGCAGCGGGGGTGAGAACCAAGAGACCCAGTACTTC; cdr3_aa: CASSGGENQETQYF
v_call: TRBV9; clone_size: once; d_call: -; j_call: TRBJ2-3; cdr3_nt: TGTGCCAGCAGCGTAGGGGGTTCCAGCACAGATACGCAGTATTTT; cdr3_aa: CASSVGGSSTDTQYF
v_call: TRBV19; clone_size: -; d_call: -; j_call: TRBJ1-1; cdr3_nt: TGTGCCAGTAACGGGGTCACTGAAGCTTTCTTT; cdr3_aa: CASNGVTEAFF
v_call: TRBV30; clone_size: -; d_call: -; j_call: TRBJ1-6; cdr3_nt: TGTGCCTGGAGTGCAGAGACTTTTCGACCCCTCCACTTT; cdr3_aa: CAWSAETFRPLHF
v_call: TRBV5-6; clone_size: -; d_call: -; j_call: TRBJ1-2; cdr3_nt: TGTGCCAGCAGCTTGAGAAGAGAGGGTTACTATGGCTACACCTTC; cdr3_aa: CASSLRREGYYGYTF
v_call: TRBV25-1; clone_size: -; d_call: TRBD1; j_call: TRBJ2-7; cdr3_nt: TGTGCCAGCAGTGAGGGACAGGGCTCCTACGAGCAGTACTTC; cdr3_aa: CASSEGQGSYEQYF
v_call: TRBV5-5; clone_size: -; d_call: -; j_call: TRBJ1-5; cdr3_nt: TGTGCCAGCAGCTTTCTTAGCAATCAGCCCCAGCATTTT; cdr3_aa: CASSFLSNQPQHF
v_call: TRBV27; clone_size: few; d_call: -; j_call: TRBJ1-1; cdr3_nt: TGTGCCAGCAGTCGCCGGGCGAGGAACACTGAAGCTTTCTTT; cdr3_aa: CASSRRARNTEAFF
v_call: TRBV5-1; clone_size: -; d_call: -; j_call: TRBJ2-3; cdr3_nt: TGCGCCAGCAGCTTGGAGGTTGCAGATACGCAGTATTTT; cdr3_aa: CASSLEVADTQYF
v_call: TRBV2; clone_size: -; d_call: -; j_call: TRBJ2-7; cdr3_nt: TGTGCCAGCAGTGAAGCAGGCAGGAACTACGAGCAGTACTTC; cdr3_aa: CASSEAGRNYEQYF
v_call: TRBV4-1; clone_size: -; d_call: -; j_call: TRBJ2-1; cdr3_nt: TGCGCCAGCAGCCAAGATTACCAGCGGGCTTACTACAATGAGCAGTTCTTC; cdr3_aa: CASSQDYQRAYYNEQFF
v_call: TRBV14; clone_size: -; d_call: -; j_call: TRBJ2-3; cdr3_nt: TGTGCCAGCAGCCAAGGGGCTTTTAGCACAGATACGCAGTATTTT; cdr3_aa: CASSQGAFSTDTQYF
v_call: TRBV6-4; clone_size: -; d_call: -; j_call: TRBJ1-5; cdr3_nt: TGTGCCAGCAGTGACAATTTCTGGGGCAATCAGCCCCAGCATTTT; cdr3_aa: CASSDNFWGNQPQHF
v_call: TRBV9; clone_size: -; d_call: TRBD2; j_call: TRBJ2-7; cdr3_nt: TGTGCCAGCAGCCAATCTAGCGGCGGGGTCGAGCAGTACTTC; cdr3_aa: CASSQSSGGVEQYF
v_call: TRBV6-1; clone_size: -; d_call: TRBD1; j_call: TRBJ1-6; cdr3_nt: TGTGCCAGCAATTGGGACAGGAACTCACCCCTCCACTTT; cdr3_aa: CASNWDRNSPLHF
v_call: TRBV29-1; clone_size: -; d_call: -; j_call: TRBJ2-7; cdr3_nt: TGCAGCGTTGCGGGACCGACCTACGAGCAGTACTTC; cdr3_aa: CSVAGPTYEQYF
v_call: TRBV11-2; clone_size: -; d_call: TRBD2; j_call: TRBJ2-3; cdr3_nt: TGTGCCAGCAGCGCGCCCGGGACTAGCGGGAGAACGCAGTATTTT; cdr3_aa: CASSAPGTSGRTQYF
v_call: TRBV5-4; clone_size: -; d_call: -; j_call: TRBJ2-1; cdr3_nt: TGTGCCAGCAGCTTGGTCAGCTCCTACAATGAGCAGTTCTTC; cdr3_aa: CASSLVSSYNEQFF
v_call: TRBV7-9; clone_size: -; d_call: -; j_call: TRBJ1-1; cdr3_nt: TGTGCCAGCAGCCGAGGGGCTATGAACACTGAAGCTTTCTTT; cdr3_aa: CASSRGAMNTEAFF
v_call: TRBV5-4; clone_size: -; d_call: TRBD1; j_call: TRBJ2-7; cdr3_nt: TGTGCCAGCAGCCACCGGGACAGGGGAGGCGAGCAGTACTTC; cdr3_aa: CASSHRDRGGEQYF
v_call: TRBV4-1; clone_size: -; d_call: -; j_call: TRBJ1-2; cdr3_nt: TGCGCCAGCAGCCAGGCTTTTGGTGTTTCCGGCTACACCTTC; cdr3_aa: CASSQAFGVSGYTF
v_call: TRBV4-1; clone_size: once; d_call: -; j_call: TRBJ1-1; cdr3_nt: TGCGCCAGCAGCCTTGCCTCTGGGACTGTGAACACTGAAGCTTTCTTT; cdr3_aa: CASSLASGTVNTEAFF
v_call: TRBV19; clone_size: -; d_call: -; j_call: TRBJ2-1; cdr3_nt: TGTGCCAGTACCCATAAGAGAACTCACAGCTCCTACAATGAGCAGTTCTTC; cdr3_aa: CASTHKRTHSSYNEQFF
v_call: TRBV13; clone_size: -; d_call: -; j_call: TRBJ2-2; cdr3_nt: TGTGCCAGCAGCTTATACGGCAGGGCGGGCTCGAACACCGGGGAGCTGTTTTTT; cdr3_aa: CASSLYGRAGSNTGELFF
v_call: TRBV6-5; clone_size: once; d_call: -; j_call: TRBJ2-7; cdr3_nt: TGTGCCAGCAGTTACTCGACGCCAGGGGACTACGAGCAGTACTTC; cdr3_aa: CASSYSTPGDYEQYF
v_call: TRBV11-2; clone_size: -; d_call: TRBD2; j_call: TRBJ2-5; cdr3_nt: TGTGCCAGCAGCCGAGCGGGGGGGACTGAGACCCAGTACTTC; cdr3_aa: CASSRAGGTETQYF
v_call: TRBV6-1; clone_size: -; d_call: TRBD1; j_call: TRBJ2-5; cdr3_nt: TGTGCCAGCAGTGGACAGGGTAAAGAGACCCAGTACTTC; cdr3_aa: CASSGQGKETQYF